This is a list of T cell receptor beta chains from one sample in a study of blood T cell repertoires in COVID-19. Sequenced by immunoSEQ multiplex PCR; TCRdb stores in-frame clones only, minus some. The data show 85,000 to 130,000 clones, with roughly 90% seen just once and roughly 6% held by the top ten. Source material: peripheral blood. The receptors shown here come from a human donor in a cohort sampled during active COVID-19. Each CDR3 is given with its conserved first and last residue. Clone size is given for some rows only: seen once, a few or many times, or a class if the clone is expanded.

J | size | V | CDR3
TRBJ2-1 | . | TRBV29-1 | CSPAPAGGQNEQFF
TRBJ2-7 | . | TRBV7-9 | CASSLVAGVLRYEQYF
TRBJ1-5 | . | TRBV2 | CASSEGQDHQPQHF
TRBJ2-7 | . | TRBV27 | CASSPSLGGSYEQYF
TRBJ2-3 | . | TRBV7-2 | CASSPLGGLDTQYF
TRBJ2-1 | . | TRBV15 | CATSRDGLAIHNEQFF
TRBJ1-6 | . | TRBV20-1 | CSASLTQNSPLHF
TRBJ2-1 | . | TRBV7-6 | CASSGTSGIWGNEQFF
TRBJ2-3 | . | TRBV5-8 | CASSQTATQYF
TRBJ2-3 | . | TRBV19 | CASSTYPSGRRTTDTQYF
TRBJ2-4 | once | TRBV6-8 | CASSYISWVSSGKGYF
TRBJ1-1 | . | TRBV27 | CASSVRQGLTEAFF
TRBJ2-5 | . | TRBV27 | CASSLAGAQETQYF
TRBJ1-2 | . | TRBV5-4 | CASSLVAGVGGYTF
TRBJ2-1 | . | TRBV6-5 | CASVRSDRGQFF
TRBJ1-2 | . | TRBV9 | CASSVTSFRDGYTF
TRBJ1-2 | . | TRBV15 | CATSREGWTGGYTF
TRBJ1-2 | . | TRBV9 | CASSVVGGDGYTF
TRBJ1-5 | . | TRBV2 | CASSTLTSQAEYSNQPQHF
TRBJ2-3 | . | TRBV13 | CASSGDPGVTGRGSDTQYF
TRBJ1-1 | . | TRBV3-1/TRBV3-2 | CATGIGVSTEAFF
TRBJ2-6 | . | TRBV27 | CASRPLVGWAEFSGANVLTF
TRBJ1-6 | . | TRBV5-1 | CASSLGQGVSPLHF
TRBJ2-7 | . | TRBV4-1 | CASSQDGYQRGSEQYF
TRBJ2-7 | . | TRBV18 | CASSPLQRPYEQYF
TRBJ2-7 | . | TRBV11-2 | CASSVAFGPLYEQYF
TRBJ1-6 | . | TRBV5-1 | CASSPGQGISPLHF
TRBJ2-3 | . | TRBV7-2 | CASSLLGAGSTDTQYF
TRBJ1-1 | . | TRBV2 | CASSEGQAISNTEAFF
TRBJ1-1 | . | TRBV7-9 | CASSLTGPTEAFF
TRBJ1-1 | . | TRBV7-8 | CASSLTGMNTEAFF
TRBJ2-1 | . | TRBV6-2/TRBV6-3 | CASSYGPGTGGRSHNEQFF